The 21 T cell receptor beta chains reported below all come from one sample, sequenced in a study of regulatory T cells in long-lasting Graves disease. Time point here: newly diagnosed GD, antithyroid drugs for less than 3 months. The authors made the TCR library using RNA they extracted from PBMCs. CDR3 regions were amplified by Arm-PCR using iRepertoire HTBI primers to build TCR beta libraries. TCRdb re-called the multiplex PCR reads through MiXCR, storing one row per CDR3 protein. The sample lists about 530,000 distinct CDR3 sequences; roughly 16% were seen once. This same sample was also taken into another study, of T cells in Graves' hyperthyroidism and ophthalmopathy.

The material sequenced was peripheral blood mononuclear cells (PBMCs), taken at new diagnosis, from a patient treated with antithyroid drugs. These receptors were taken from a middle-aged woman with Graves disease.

In DNA, the CDR3 is TGTGCCATCAAGCCTAAAGGTACAGATACGCAGTATTTT. Its translation: CAIKPKGTDTQYF. The chain couples TRBV10-3 to TRBJ2-3; D not resolved. Germline lookup yields CDR1 ENHRY and CDR2 SYGVKD. This CDR3 has 13 amino acids. V lost 7 bases and J lost 3, with 11 bases in between.

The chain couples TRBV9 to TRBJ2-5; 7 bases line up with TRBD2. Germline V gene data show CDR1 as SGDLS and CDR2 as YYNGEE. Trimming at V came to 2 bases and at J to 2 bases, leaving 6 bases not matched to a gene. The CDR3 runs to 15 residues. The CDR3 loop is CASSVVGREQETQYF. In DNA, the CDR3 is TGTGCCAGCAGCGTCGTAGGGAGGGAACAAGAGACCCAGTACTTC.

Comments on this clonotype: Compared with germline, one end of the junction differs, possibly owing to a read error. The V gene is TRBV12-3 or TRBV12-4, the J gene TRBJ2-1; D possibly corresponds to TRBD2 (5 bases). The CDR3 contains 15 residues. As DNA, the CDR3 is TGTGTCAGCAGTTTACTAGGGAGCTCCTACAATGAGCAGTTCTTC. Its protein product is CVSSLLGSSYNEQFF.

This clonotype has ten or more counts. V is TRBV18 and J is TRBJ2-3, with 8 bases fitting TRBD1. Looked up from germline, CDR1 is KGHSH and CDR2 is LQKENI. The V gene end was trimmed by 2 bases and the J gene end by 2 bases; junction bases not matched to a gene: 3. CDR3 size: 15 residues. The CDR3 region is CASSPLDRVTDTQYF. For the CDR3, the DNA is TGTGCCAGCTCACCATTGGACAGGGTCACAGATACGCAGTATTTT.

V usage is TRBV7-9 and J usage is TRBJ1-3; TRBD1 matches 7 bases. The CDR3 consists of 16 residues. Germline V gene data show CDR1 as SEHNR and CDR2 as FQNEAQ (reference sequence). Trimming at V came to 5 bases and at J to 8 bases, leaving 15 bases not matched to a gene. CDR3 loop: CASSPVLTTGRYTIYF. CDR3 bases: TGTGCCAGCAGCCCTGTCCTTACGACAGGGAGATACACCATATATTTT.

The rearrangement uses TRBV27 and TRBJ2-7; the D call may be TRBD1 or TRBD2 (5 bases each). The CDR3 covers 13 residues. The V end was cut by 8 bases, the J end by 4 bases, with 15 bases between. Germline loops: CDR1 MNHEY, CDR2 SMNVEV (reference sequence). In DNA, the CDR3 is TGTGCCAGCCGGGACCCTCGCCTGTACGAGCAGTACTTC. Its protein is CASRDPRLYEQYF.

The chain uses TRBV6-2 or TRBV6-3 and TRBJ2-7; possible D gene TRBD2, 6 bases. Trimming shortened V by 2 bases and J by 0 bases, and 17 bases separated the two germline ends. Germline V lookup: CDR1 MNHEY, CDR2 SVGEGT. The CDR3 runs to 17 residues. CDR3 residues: CASSYALGRGPSYEQYF. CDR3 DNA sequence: TGTGCCAGCAGTTACGCCTTGGGGCGGGGACCCTCCTACGAGCAGTACTTC.

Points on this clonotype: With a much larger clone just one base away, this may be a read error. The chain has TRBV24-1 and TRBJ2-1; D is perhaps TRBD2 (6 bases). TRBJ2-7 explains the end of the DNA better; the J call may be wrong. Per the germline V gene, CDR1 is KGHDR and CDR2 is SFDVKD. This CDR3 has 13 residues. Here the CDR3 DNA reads TGTGCCACCAGTGAAGCAGGGAGGTATGAGCAGTACTTC. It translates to CATSEAGRYEQYF.

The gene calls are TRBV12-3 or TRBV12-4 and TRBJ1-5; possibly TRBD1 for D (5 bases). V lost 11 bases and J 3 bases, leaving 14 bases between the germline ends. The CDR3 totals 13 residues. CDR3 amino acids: CAGSGTDNQPQHF. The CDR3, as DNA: TGTGCCGGCTCCGGGACGGACAATCAGCCCCAGCATTTT.

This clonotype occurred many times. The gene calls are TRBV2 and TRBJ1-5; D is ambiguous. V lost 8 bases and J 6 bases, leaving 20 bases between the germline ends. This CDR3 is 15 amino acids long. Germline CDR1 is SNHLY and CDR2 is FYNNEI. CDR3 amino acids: CASSGMGGGSQPQHF. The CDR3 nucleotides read TGTGCCAGCTCAGGCATGGGTGGAGGGAGTCAGCCCCAGCATTTT.

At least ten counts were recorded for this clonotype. The CDR3, as DNA: TGTGCCAGCAGCTTAGAGGCGGGACAGCCCCAGCATTTT. Amino acid sequence: CASSLEAGQPQHF. The genes are TRBV11-1 and TRBJ1-5; D gene unclear. Between the trimmed V and J ends, which lost 1 base and 7 bases, there was a span of 8 bases. The CDR3 spans 13 residues. Germline CDR1 SGHAT, CDR2 FQDESV (reference sequence).

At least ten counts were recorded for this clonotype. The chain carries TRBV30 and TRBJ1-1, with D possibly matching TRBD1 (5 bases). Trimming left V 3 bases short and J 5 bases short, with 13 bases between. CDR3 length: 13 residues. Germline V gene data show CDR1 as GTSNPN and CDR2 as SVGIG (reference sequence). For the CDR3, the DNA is TGTGCCTGGAGCCGGGACGCGCGGACTGAAGCTTTCTTT. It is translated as CAWSRDARTEAFF.

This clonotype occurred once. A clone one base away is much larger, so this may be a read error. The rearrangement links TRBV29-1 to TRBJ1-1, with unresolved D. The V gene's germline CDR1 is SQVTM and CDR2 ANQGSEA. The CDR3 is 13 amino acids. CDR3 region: CSVLFTANTGAFF. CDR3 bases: TGCAGCGTCCTCTTCACCGCGAACACTGGAGCTTTCTTT.

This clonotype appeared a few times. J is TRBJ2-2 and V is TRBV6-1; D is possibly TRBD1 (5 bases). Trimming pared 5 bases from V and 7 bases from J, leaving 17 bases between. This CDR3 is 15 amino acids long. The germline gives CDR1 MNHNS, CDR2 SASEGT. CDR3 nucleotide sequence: TGTGCCAGCAGTCTATATTTTAGGGGTTACGGGGAGCTGTTTTTT. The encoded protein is CASSLYFRGYGELFF.

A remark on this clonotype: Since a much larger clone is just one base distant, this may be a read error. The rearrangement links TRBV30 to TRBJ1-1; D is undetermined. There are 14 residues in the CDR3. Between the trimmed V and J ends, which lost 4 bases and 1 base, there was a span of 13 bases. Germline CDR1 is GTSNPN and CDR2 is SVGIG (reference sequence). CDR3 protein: CAWNEVGGNTEAFF. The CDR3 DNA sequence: TGTGCCTGGAATGAAGTTGGCGGGAACACTGAAGCTTTCTTT.

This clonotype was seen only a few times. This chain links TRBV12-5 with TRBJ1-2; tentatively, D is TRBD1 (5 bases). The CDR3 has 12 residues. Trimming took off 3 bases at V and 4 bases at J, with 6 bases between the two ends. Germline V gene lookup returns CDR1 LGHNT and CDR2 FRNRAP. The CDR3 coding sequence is TGTGCTAGTGGTTTCGGGGGCTATGGCTACACCTTC. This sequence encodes CASGFGGYGYTF.

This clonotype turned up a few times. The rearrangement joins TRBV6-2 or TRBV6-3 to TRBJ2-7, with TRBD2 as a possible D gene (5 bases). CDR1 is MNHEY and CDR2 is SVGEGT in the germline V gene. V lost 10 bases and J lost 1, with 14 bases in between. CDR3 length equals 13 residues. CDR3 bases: TGTGCCACCGGGGTGGGGTCTTCCTACGAGCAGTACTTC. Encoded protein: CATGVGSSYEQYF.

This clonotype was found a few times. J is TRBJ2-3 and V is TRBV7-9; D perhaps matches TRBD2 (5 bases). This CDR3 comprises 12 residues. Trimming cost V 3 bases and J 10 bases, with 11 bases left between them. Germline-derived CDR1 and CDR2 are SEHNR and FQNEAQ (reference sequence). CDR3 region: CASSFTGAAQYF. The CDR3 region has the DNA TGTGCCAGCAGCTTCACCGGAGCGGCGCAGTATTTT.

CDR3 bases: TGTGCCAGCAGCCGGGACAGGGGGTGGGGGCCCCAGCATTTT. Protein product: CASSRDRGWGPQHF. V and J are TRBV12-3 or TRBV12-4 and TRBJ1-5; 11 bases fit TRBD1. The length of the CDR3 is 14 residues. V shed 6 bases and J 9 bases; nucleotides not matched to a gene: 7.

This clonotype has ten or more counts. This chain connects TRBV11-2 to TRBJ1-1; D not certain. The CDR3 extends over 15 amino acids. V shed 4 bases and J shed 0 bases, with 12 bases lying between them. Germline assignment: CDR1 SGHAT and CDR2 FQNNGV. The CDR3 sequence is CASSSPVPMNTEAFF. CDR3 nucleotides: TGTGCCAGCAGCTCCCCAGTCCCCATGAACACTGAAGCTTTCTTT.

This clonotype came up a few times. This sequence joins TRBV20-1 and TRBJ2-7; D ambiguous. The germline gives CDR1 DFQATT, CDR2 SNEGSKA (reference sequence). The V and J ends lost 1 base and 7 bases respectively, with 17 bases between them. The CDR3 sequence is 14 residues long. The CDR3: CSARGGRSLGEQYF. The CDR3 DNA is TGCAGTGCTAGAGGAGGCAGATCCCTAGGGGAGCAGTACTTC.